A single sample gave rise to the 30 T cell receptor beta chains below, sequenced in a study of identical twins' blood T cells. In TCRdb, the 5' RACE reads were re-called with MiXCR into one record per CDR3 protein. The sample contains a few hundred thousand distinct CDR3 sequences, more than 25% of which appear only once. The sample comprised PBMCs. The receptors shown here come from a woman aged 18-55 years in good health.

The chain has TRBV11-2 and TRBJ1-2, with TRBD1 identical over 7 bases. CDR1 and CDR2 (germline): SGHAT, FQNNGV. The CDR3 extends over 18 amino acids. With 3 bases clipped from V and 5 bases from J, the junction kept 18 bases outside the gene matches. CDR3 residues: CASSLIQVGQDERYGYTF. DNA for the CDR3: TGTGCCAGCAGCTTGATTCAGGTCGGACAGGACGAACGATATGGCTACACCTTC.

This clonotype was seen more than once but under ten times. CDR3 sequence: CSVEGGRAGNEQFF. CDR3 coding DNA: TGCAGCGTTGAAGGCGGGAGGGCCGGGAATGAGCAGTTCTTC. The genes are TRBV29-1 and TRBJ2-1; 9 bases match TRBD2. Germline-derived CDR1 and CDR2 are SQVTM and ANQGSEA. Trimming cost V 1 base and J 7 bases; bases outside gene matches: 5. The CDR3 loop spans 14 amino acids.

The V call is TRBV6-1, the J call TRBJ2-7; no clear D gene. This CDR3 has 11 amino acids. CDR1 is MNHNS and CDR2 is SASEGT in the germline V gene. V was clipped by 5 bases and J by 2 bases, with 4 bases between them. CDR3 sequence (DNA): TGTGCCAGCAGTCGAGCCTACGAGCAGTACTTC. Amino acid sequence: CASSRAYEQYF.

CDR3 coding DNA: TGTGCCAGTAGTACGGACAGGGGCAACATCTATGGCTACACCTTC. It yields the protein CASSTDRGNIYGYTF. This chain links TRBV19 with TRBJ1-2, with 9 bases aligning to TRBD1. V gave up 4 bases and J gave up 4 bases; unmatched junction bases: 7. The CDR3 is made up of 15 amino acids. CDR1 LNHDA and CDR2 SQIVND come from the germline V gene (reference sequence).

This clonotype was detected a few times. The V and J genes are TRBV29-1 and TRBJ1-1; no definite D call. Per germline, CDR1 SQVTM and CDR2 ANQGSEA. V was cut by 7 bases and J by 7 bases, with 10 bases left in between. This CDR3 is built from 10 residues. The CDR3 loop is CSDTLIEAFF. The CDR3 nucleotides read TGCAGCGACACCCTGATTGAAGCTTTCTTT.

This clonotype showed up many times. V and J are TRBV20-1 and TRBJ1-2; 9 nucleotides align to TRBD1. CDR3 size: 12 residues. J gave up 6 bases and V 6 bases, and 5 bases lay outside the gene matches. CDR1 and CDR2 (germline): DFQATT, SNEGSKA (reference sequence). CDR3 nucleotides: TGCAGTGCCCGGGACAGGGTGAATGGCTACACCTTC. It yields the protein CSARDRVNGYTF.

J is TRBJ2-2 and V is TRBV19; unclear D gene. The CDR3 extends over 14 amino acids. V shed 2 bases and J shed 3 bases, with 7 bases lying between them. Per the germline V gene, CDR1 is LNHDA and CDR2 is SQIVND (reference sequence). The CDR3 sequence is CASSIMGYTGELFF. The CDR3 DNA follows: TGTGCCAGTAGTATAATGGGTTACACCGGGGAGCTGTTTTTT.

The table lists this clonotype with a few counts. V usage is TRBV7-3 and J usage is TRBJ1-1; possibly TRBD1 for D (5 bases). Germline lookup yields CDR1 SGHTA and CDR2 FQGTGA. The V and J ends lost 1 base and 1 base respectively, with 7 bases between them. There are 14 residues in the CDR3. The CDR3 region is CASSLNQGNTEAFF. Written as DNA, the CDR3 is TGTGCCAGCAGCTTAAATCAGGGGAACACTGAAGCTTTCTTT.

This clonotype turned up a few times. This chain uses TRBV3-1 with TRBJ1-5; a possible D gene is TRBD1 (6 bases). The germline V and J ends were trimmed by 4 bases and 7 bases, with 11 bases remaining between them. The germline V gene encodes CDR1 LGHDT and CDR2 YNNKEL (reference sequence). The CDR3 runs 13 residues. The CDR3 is CASSRDTRQPQHF. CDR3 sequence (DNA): TGTGCCAGCAGCCGGGACACACGGCAGCCCCAGCATTTT. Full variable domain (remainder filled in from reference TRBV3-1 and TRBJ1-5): DTAVSQTPKYLVTQMGNDKSIKCEQNLGHDTMYWYKQDSKKFLKIMFSYNNKELIINETVPNRFSPKSPDKAHLNLHINSLELGDSAVYFCASSRDTRQPQHFGDGTRLSIL.

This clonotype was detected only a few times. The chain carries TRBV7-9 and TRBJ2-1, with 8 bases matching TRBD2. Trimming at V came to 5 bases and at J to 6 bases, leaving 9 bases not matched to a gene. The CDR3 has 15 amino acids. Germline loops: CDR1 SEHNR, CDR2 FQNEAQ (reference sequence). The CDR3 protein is CASSSGSSPFNEQFF. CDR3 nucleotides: TGTGCCAGCAGCAGCGGGAGTTCGCCCTTCAATGAGCAGTTCTTC.

CDR3 DNA: TGCAGTGCTAGTCGGTCAGAAAAACTGTTTTTT. Residues: CSASRSEKLFF. The genes are TRBV20-1 and TRBJ1-4; D gene uncertain. V lost 3 bases and J lost 8, with 7 bases in between. Germline CDR1 DFQATT, CDR2 SNEGSKA (reference sequence). The CDR3 is 11 amino acids.

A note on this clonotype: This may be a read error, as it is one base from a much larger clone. CDR3 nucleotide sequence: TGTGCCAGCAGCTTTGAGGGGAACACCACATATTTT. This codes for CASSFEGNTTYF. The chain combines TRBV5-5 with TRBJ1-3, with D perhaps TRBD1 (5 bases). Germline CDR1 reads SGHKS; CDR2 reads YYEKEE (reference sequence). The CDR3 consists of 12 residues.

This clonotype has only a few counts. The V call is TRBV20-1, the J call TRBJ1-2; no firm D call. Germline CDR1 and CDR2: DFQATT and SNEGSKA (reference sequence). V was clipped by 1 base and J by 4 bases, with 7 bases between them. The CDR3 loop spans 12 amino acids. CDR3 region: CSARVQSYGYTF. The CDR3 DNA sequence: TGCAGTGCTAGAGTACAGAGCTATGGCTACACCTTC.

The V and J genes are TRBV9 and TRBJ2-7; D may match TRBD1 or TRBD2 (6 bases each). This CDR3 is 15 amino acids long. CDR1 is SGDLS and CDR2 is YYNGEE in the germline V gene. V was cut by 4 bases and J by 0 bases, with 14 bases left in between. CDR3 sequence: CASSIGGTHSYEQYF. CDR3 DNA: TGTGCCAGCAGCATAGGGGGGACACACTCCTACGAGCAGTACTTC.

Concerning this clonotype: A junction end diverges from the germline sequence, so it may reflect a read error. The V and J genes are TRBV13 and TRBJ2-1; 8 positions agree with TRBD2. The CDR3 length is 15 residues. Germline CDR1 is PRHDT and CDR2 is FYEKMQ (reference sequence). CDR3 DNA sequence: TGTGCCAGCAACTTAGGTAGCGGGAAATACAATGAGCAGTTCTTC. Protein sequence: CASNLGSGKYNEQFF. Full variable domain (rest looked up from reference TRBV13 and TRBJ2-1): AAGVIQSPRHLIKEKRETATLKCYPIPRHDTVYWYQQGPGQDPQFLISFYEKMQSDKGSIPDRFSAQQFSDYHSELNMSSLELGDSALYFCASNLGSGKYNEQFFGPGTRLTVL.

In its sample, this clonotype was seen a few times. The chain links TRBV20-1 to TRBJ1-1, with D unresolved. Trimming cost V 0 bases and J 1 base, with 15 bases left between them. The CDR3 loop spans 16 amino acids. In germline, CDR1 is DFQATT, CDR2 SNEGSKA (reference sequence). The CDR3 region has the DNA TGCAGTGCTAGAGATGCGGGGAAGCTGTGGAACACTGAAGCTTTCTTT. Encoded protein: CSARDAGKLWNTEAFF.

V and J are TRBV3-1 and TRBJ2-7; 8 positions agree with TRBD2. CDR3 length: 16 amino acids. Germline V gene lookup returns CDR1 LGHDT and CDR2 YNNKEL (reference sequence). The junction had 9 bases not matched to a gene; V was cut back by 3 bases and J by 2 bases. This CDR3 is CASSQFPGGQTYEQYF. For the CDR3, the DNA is TGTGCCAGCAGCCAGTTTCCGGGGGGGCAAACCTACGAGCAGTACTTC.

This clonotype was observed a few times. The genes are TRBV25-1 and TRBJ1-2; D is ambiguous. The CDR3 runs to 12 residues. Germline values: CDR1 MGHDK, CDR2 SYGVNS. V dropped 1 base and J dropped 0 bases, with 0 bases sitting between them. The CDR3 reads CASSESNYGYTF. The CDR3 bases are TGTGCCAGCAGTGAATCTAACTATGGCTACACCTTC.

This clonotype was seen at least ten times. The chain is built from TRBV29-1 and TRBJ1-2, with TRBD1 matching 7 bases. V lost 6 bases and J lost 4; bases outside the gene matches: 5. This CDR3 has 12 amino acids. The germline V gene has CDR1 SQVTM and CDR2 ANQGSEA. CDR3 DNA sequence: TGCAGCGTCATACAGGGGCCCTATGGCTACACCTTC. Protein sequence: CSVIQGPYGYTF.

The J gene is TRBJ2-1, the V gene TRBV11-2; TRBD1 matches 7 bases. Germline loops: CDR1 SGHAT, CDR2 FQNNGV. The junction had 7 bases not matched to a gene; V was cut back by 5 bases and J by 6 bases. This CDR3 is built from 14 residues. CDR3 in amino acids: CASSPIYRGNEQFF. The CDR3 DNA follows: TGTGCCAGCAGCCCAATCTACAGGGGCAATGAGCAGTTCTTC. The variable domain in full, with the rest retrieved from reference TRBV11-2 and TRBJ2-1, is EAGVAQSPRYKIIEKRQSVAFWCNPISGHATLYWYQQILGQGPKLLIQFQNNGVVDDSQLPKDRFSAERLKGVDSTLKIQPAKLEDSAVYLCASSPIYRGNEQFFGPGTRLTVL.

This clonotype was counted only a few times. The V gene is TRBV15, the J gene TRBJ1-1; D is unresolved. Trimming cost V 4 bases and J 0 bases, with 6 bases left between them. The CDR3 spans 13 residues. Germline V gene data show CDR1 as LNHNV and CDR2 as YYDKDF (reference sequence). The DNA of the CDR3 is TGTGCCACCAGCACCGATTTGAACACTGAAGCTTTCTTT. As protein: CATSTDLNTEAFF.

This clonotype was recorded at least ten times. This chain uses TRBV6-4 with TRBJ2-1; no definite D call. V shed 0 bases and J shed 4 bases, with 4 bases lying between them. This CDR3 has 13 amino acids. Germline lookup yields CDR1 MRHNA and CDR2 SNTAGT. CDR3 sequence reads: CASSDSLYNEQFF. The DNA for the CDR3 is TGTGCCAGCAGTGACTCTCTATACAATGAGCAGTTCTTC.

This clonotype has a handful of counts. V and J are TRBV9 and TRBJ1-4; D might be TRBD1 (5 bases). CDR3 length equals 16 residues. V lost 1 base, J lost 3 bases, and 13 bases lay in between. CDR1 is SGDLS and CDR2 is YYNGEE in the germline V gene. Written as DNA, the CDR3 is TGTGCCAGCAGCGTATTTCCGGGACGAGCTAATGAAAAACTGTTTTTT. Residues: CASSVFPGRANEKLFF.

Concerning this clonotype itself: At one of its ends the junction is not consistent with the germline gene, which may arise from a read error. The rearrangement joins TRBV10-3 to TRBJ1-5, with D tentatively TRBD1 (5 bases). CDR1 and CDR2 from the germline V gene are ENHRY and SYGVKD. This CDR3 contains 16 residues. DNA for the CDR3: TGTGCCATCAGTGACCAGGGAGGAGGGAGCAATCAGCCCCAGCGTTTT. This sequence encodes CAISDQGGGSNQPQRF.

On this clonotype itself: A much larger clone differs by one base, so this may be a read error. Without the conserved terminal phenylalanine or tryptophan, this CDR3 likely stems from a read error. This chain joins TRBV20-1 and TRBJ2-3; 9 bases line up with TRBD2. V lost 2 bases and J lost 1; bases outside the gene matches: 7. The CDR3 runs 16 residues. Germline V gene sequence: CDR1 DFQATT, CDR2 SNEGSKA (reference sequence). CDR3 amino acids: CSARPSIAGGTDTQYV. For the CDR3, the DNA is TGCAGTGCTAGACCTTCTATAGCGGGGGGCACAGATACGCAGTATGTT.

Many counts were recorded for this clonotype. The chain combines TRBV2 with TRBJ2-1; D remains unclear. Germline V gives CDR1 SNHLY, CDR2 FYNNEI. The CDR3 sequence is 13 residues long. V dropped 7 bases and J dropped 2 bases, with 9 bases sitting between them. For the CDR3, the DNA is TGTGCCAGCACTCAGTCCGCCTACAATGAGCAGTTCTTC. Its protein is CASTQSAYNEQFF.

The CDR3, as DNA: TGTGCCAGCAGCTTTGAAGGCACAGATACGCAGTATTTT. Translating gives CASSFEGTDTQYF. The chain carries TRBV11-2 and TRBJ2-3, with no clear D. Trimming took 3 bases from V and 1 from J, leaving 5 bases between them. CDR1 is SGHAT and CDR2 is FQNNGV in the germline V gene. The CDR3 is 13 residues long.

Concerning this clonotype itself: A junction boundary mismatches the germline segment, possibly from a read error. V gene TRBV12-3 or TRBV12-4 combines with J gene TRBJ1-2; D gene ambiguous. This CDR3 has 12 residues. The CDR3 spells CASGLTGYGYTF. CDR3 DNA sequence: TGTGCCAGCGGTTTAACGGGCTATGGCTACACCTTC.

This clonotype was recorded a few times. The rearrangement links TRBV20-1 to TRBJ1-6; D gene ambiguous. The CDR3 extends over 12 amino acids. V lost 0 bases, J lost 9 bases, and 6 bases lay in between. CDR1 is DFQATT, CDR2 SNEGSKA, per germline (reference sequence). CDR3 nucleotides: TGCAGTGCTAGAGAAACGAGTTCACCCCTCCACTTT. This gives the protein CSARETSSPLHF.

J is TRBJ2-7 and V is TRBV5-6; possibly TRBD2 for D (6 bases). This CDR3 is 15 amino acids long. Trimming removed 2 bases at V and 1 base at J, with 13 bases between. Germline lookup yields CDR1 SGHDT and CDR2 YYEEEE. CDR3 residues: CASSFVGGSSYEQYF. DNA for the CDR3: TGTGCCAGCAGCTTCGTCGGGGGATCGTCCTACGAGCAGTACTTC. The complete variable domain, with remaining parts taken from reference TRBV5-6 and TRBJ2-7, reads DAGVTQSPTHLIKTRGQQVTLRCSPKSGHDTVSWYQQALGQGPQFIFQYYEEEERQRGNFPDRFSGHQFPNYSSELNVNALLLGDSALYLCASSFVGGSSYEQYFGPGTRLTVT.